This T cell receptor beta chain was captured by sequencing in a study of relationships among human T cell subsets. Th2 cells were selected with anti-CD294 beads after removing CD4+CD56+ natural killer T cells. T cell subsets were isolated with antibody-coated magnetic beads. This clonotype has a handful of counts. Its target is not known. Study-wide results and caveats: Regulatory and Th2 subsets had few clones over 100 reads, unlike CD8+ cytotoxic cells. Substantial CDR3 sharing among Th1, Th2 and regulatory cells suggested stochastic fate choice.

Semiquantitative ARM-PCR amplified T cell receptor alpha and beta CDR3 regions from mRNA. Tagged nested gene-specific primers were used first, then communal superprimers amplified exponentially. First-round products served as template after exonuclease removal of nested primers. TCRdb ran MiXCR on the multiplex PCR reads and lists one entry per CDR3 protein. The repertoire includes about 4,300 distinct CDR3 sequences, just over 50% of them detected once, and roughly 2.9% sits in the top ten. The CDR3 is 16 residues long. Trimming took 1 base from V and 0 from J, leaving 13 bases between them. Germline V gene sequence: CDR1 LNHNV, CDR2 YYDKDF (reference sequence).

The chain is built from TRBV15 and TRBJ2-7, with D perhaps assigned TRBD1 or TRBD2 (5 bases each). This TCR was recovered from a man aged 35 to 55 in good health. Material: CD4+ Th2 cells sorted from blood. CDR3 protein: CATSRGFGALSYEQYF. In DNA form, the CDR3 reads TGTGCCACCAGCAGAGGCTTCGGGGCCCTCTCCTACGAGCAGTACTTC.